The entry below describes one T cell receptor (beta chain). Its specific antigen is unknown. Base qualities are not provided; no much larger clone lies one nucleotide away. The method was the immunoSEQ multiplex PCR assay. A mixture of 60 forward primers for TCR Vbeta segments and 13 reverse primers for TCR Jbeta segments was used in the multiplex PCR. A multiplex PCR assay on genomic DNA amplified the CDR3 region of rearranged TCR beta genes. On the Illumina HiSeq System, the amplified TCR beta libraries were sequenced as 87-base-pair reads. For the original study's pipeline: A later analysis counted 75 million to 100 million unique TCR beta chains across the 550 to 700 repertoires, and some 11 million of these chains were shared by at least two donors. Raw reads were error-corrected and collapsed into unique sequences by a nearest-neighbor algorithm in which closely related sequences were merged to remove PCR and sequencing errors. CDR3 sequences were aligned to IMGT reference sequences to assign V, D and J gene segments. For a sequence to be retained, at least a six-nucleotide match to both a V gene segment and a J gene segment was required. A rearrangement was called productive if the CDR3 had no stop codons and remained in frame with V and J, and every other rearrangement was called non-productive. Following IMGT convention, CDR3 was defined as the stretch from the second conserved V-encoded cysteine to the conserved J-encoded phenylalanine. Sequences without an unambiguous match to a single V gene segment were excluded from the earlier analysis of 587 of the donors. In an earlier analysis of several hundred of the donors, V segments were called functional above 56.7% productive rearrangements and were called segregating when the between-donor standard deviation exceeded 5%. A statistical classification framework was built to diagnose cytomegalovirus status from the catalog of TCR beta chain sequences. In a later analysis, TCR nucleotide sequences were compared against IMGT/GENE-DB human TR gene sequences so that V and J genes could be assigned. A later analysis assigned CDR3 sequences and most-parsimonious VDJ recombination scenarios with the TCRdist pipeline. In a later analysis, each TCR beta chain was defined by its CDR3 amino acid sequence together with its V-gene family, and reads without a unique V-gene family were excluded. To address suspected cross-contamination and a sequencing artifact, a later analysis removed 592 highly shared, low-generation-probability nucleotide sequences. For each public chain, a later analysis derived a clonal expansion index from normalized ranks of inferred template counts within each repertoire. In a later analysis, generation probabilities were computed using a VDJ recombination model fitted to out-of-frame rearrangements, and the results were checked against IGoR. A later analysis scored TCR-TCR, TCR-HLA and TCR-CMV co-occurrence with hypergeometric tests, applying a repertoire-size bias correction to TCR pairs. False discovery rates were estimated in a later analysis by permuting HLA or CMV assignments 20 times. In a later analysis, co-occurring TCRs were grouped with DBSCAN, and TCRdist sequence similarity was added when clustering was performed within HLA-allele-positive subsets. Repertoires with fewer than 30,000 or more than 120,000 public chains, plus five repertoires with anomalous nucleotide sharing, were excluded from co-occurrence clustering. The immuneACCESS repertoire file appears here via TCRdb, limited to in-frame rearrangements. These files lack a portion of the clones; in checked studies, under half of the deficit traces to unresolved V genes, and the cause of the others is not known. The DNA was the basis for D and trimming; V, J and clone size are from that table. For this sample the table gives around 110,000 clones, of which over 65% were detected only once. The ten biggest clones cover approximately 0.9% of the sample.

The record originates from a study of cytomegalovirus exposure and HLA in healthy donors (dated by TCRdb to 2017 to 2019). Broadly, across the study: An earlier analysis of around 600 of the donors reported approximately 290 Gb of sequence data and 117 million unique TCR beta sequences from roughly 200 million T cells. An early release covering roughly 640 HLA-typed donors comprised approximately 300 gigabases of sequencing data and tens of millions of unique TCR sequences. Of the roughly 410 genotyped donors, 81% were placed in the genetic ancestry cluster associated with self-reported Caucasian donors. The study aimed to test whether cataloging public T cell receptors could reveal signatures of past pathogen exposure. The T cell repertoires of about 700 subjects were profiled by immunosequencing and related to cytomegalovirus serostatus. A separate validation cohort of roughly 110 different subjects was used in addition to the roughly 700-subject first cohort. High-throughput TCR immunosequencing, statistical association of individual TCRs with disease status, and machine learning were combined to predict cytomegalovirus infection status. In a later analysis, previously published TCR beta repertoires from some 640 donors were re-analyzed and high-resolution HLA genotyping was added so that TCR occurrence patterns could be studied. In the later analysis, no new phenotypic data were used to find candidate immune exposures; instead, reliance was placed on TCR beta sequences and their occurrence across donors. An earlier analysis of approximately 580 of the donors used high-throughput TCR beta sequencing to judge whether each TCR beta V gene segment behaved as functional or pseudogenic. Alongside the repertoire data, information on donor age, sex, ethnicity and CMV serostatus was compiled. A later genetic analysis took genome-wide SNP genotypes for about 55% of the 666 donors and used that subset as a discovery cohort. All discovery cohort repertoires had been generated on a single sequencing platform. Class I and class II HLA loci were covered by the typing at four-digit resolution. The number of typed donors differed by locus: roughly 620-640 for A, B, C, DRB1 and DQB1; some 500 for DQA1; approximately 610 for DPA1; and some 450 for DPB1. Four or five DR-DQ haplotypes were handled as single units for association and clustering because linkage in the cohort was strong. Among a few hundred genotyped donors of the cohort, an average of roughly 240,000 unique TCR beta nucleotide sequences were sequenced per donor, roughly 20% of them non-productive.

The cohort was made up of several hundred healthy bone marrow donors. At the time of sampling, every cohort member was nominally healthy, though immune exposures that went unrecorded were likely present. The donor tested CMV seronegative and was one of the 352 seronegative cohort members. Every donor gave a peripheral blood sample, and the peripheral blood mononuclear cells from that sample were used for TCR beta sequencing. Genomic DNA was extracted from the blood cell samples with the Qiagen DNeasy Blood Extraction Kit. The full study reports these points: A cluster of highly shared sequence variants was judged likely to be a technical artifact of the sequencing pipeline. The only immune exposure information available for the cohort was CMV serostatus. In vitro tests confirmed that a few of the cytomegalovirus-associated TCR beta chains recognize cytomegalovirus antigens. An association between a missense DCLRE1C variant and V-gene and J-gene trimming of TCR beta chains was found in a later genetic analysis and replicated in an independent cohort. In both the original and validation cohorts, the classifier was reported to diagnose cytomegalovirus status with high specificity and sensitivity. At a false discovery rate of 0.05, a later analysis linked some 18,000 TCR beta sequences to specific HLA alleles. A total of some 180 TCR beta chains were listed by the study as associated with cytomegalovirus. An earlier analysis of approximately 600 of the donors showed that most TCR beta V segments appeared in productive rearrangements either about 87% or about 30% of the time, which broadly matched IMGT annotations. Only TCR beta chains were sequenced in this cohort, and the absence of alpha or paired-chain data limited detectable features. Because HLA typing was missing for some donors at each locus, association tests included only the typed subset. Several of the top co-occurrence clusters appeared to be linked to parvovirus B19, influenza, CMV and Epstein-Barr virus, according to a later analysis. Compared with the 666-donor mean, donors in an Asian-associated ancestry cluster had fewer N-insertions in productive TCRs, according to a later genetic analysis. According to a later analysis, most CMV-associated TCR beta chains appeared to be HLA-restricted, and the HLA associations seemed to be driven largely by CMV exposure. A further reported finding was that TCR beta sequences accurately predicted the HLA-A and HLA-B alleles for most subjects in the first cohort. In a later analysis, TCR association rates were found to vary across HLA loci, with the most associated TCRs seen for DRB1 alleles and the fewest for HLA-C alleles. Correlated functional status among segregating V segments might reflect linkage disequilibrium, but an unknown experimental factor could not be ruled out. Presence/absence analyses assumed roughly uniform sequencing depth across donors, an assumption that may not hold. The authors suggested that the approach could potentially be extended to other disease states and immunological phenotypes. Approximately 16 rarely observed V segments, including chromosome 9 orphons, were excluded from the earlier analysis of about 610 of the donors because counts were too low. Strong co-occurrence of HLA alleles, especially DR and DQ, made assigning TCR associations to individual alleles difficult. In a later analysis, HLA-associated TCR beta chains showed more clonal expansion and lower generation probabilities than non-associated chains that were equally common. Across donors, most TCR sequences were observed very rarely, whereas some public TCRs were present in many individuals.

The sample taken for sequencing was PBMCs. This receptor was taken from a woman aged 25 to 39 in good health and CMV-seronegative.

The CDR3: CASSPRRGRVEKLFF. In nucleotides, the sequence is TGTGCCAGCAGCCCCCGCCGGGGGAGGGTTGAAAAACTGTTTTTT. The rearrangement combines TRBV7-8 with TRBJ1-4, with TRBD1 tentatively as D gene (5 bases match). Trimming removed 5 bases from V and 7 bases from J, leaving 17 bases between the germline ends. Via the germline V gene, CDR1 is SGHVS and CDR2 FQNEAQ. The CDR3 starts with the cysteine, ends with the phenylalanine, and has 15 residues. The sequence is cut down to CDR3 DNA, 45 bases in frame from base 1. Where the CDR3 stops, the reference TRBV7-8 and TRBJ1-4 genes take over; the full variable domain is GAGVSQSPRYKVAKRGQDVALRCDPISGHVSLFWYQQALGQGPEFLTYFQNEAQLDKSGLPSDRFFAERPEGSVSTLKIQRTQQEDSAVYLCASSPRRGRVEKLFFGSGTQLSVL.